Each of the 28 T cell receptor beta chains below was sequenced from the same sample in a study of cytomegalovirus exposure and HLA in healthy donors. PCR amplification relied on 60 Vbeta primers (plus 13 Jbeta primers). Data came from immunoSEQ multiplex PCR; TCRdb stores just in-frame clones and leaves some out. The sample gives over 150,000 clones, roughly four fifths of which show up once; about 10% is in the top ten. Sequencing input: PBMCs. All receptors come from a man over 45 in good health and CMV-seropositive.

The chain recombines TRBV7-2 with TRBJ1-1; D unresolved. The V end lost 5 bases, the J end lost 2 bases, and 12 bases lay between the germline ends. The CDR3 has 14 residues. In germline, CDR1 is SGHTA, CDR2 FQGNSA. The CDR3 protein is CASSERSQNTEAFF. In DNA, the CDR3 is TGTGCCAGCAGCGAGCGTAGCCAAAACACTGAAGCTTTCTTT.

This clone has a handful of counts. J is TRBJ1-2 and V is TRBV7-2; 9 bases are shared with TRBD1. The CDR3 contains 15 residues. Looked up from germline, CDR1 is SGHTA and CDR2 is FQGNSA. V shed 5 bases, J shed 4 bases, and the junction held 8 bases outside the gene matches. The CDR3 sequence is CASSPEGQGTYGYTF. As DNA, the CDR3 is TGTGCCAGCAGCCCCGAGGGACAGGGCACCTATGGCTACACCTTC. Looking up the rest from reference TRBV7-2 and TRBJ1-2 gives the full variable domain: GAGVSQSPSNKVTEKGKDVELRCDPISGHTALYWYRQSLGQGLEFLIYFQGNSAPDKSGLPSDRFSAERTGGSVSTLTIQRTQQEDSAVYLCASSPEGQGTYGYTFGSGTRLTVV.

The V call is TRBV15, the J call TRBJ1-1, with 7 bases that match TRBD1. CDR1 and CDR2 from the germline V gene are LNHNV and YYDKDF (reference sequence). This CDR3 has 15 amino acids. The V and J ends lost 3 bases and 2 bases, in that order; junction bases with no gene match: 6. The CDR3: CATSSTYRGNTEAFF. The DNA of the CDR3 is TGTGCCACCAGCAGTACTTACAGGGGTAACACTGAAGCTTTCTTT.

In the case of this clone: The same CDR3 is also encoded by other DNA sequences in this sample. CDR3 nucleotides: TGCAGCGTTGAAGATCTTTACAGCCACGAGCAGTACTTC. Protein: CSVEDLYSHEQYF. The V call is TRBV29-1, the J call TRBJ2-7; unclear D gene. CDR3 length: 13 residues. Between the trimmed V and J ends, which lost 0 bases and 5 bases, there was a span of 11 bases. Germline CDR1 and CDR2: SQVTM and ANQGSEA.

The chain combines TRBV11-2 with TRBJ1-4; TRBD1 matches 7 bases. The CDR3 consists of 14 residues. CDR1 is SGHAT, CDR2 FQNNGV, per germline. V was pared by 5 bases and J by 7 bases, with 7 bases of the junction left unmatched. In DNA form, the CDR3 reads TGTGCCAGCAGCCTTGGGACAGTGTCTGAAAAACTGTTTTTT. Translated, it gives CASSLGTVSEKLFF.

This clone occurred once. CDR3 protein: CATQRGGAISEKLFF. The CDR3 coding sequence is TGTGCCACCCAACGGGGGGGCGCGATTAGTGAAAAACTGTTTTTT. J is TRBJ1-4 and V is TRBV6-5, with a possible D match to TRBD1 (6 bases). The CDR3 totals 15 residues. Germline CDR1 MNHEY, CDR2 SVGAGI. Trimming stripped 10 bases from V and 7 bases from J, with 22 bases between.

The chain is built from TRBV19 and TRBJ1-1; a possible D gene is TRBD1 (6 bases). Germline loops: CDR1 LNHDA, CDR2 SQIVND (reference sequence). This CDR3 has 13 residues. Trimming cost V 6 bases and J 4 bases, with 12 bases left between them. DNA of the CDR3: TGTGCCAGTAGAAGGACAGTGCTCACTGAAGCTTTCTTT. Protein: CASRRTVLTEAFF. The variable domain in full, with the rest retrieved from reference TRBV19 and TRBJ1-1, is DGGITQSPKYLFRKEGQNVTLSCEQNLNHDAMYWYRQDPGQGLRLIYYSQIVNDFQKGDIAEGYSVSREKKESFPLTVTSAQKNPTAFYLCASRRTVLTEAFFGQGTRLTVV.

The CDR3 sequence is CSALRDTQYF. The CDR3 bases are TGCAGTGCTTTGCGGGATACGCAGTATTTT. J is TRBJ2-3 and V is TRBV20-1; D not resolved. The CDR3 is made up of 10 amino acids. The V gene lost 5 bases and the J gene lost 6 bases, with 6 bases spanning the gap. CDR1 and CDR2 (germline): DFQATT, SNEGSKA (reference sequence).

This clone was found a few times. V gene TRBV28 combines with J gene TRBJ2-7; 9 bases are a match to TRBD1. J lost 0 bases, V lost 6 bases, and 6 bases had no gene match. The CDR3 sequence is 15 residues long. Looked up from germline, CDR1 is MDHEN and CDR2 is SYDVKM. The CDR3 DNA is TGTGCCAGCAGACTGGGACAGGGAATCTCCTACGAGCAGTACTTC. This sequence encodes CASRLGQGISYEQYF.

This chain links TRBV6-1 with TRBJ1-5; D gene unclear. The length of the CDR3 is 14 residues. V lost 6 bases, J lost 1 base, and 10 bases lay in between. CDR1 and CDR2 (germline): MNHNS, SASEGT. CDR3 DNA sequence: TGTGCCAGCAGGATTGGAGGAAGCAATCAGCCCCAGCATTTT. It yields the protein CASRIGGSNQPQHF.

The chain has TRBV4-1 and TRBJ2-5, with TRBD1 matching 7 bases. With the DNA end fitting TRBJ2-7 better, the J assignment may be wrong. The CDR3 is 15 residues long. Looked up from germline, CDR1 is MGHRA and CDR2 is YSYEKL. This CDR3 reads CASSQEFGDRDEQYF. The CDR3 coding sequence is TGCGCCAGCAGCCAAGAATTTGGGGACAGAGACGAGCAGTACTTC.

The V and J genes are TRBV10-3 and TRBJ2-1, with D possibly TRBD1 on 5 matching bases. This CDR3 has 14 amino acids. CDR1 is ENHRY and CDR2 is SYGVKD in the germline V gene. Deletions cut 3 bases from V and 0 bases from J, with 6 bases between. The CDR3 protein is CAISDRDSYNEQFF. The CDR3 DNA follows: TGTGCCATCAGTGACAGGGACTCCTACAATGAGCAGTTCTTC.

This clone was seen a single time. The chain carries TRBV4-1 and TRBJ1-4; TRBD1 aligns across 9 bases. The V segment lost 3 bases and the J segment 5 bases; nucleotides outside the gene matches: 10. This CDR3 comprises 17 residues. Germline lookup yields CDR1 MGHRA and CDR2 YSYEKL. The CDR3 coding sequence is TGCGCCAGCAGCCACCGTCCCGGGACAGGGACGAATGAAAAACTGTTTTTT. Encoded protein: CASSHRPGTGTNEKLFF.

The chain couples TRBV11-2 to TRBJ2-1, with 7 bases fitting TRBD1. Per germline, CDR1 SGHAT and CDR2 FQNNGV. The CDR3 totals 14 residues. V was clipped by 3 bases and J by 9 bases; unmatched bases: 8. CDR3 region: CASSLVTGLREQFF. CDR3 coding DNA: TGTGCCAGCAGCTTGGTGACAGGGTTGCGTGAGCAGTTCTTC.

The chain uses TRBV7-6 and TRBJ1-3; D is unclear. The germline V and J ends were trimmed by 2 bases and 0 bases, with 11 bases remaining between them. CDR3 size: 16 residues. The germline CDR1 and CDR2 sequences are SGHVS and FNYEAQ. CDR3 loop: CASSLQSYGSGNTIYF. CDR3 DNA sequence: TGTGCCAGCAGCTTACAATCATACGGCTCTGGAAACACCATATATTTT.

The genes are TRBV7-2 and TRBJ2-2; the D is unclear. V gave up 2 bases and J gave up 5 bases, with 9 bases separating them. In germline, CDR1 is SGHTA, CDR2 FQGNSA. The CDR3 is 14 residues long. In nucleotides, the CDR3 is TGTGCCAGCAGCTTACCCCCCGGGACCGGGGAGCTGTTTTTT. This sequence encodes CASSLPPGTGELFF. Supplemented by reference TRBV7-2 and TRBJ2-2, the full variable domain reads GAGVSQSPSNKVTEKGKDVELRCDPISGHTALYWYRQSLGQGLEFLIYFQGNSAPDKSGLPSDRFSAERTGGSVSTLTIQRTQQEDSAVYLCASSLPPGTGELFFGEGSRLTVL.

Written as DNA, the CDR3 is TGCGCCAGCAGGGCCGGGACAGGAACTAACTATGGCTACACCTTC. Protein product: CASRAGTGTNYGYTF. The rearrangement uses TRBV5-1 and TRBJ1-2; the match to TRBD1 covers 8 bases. This CDR3 comprises 15 residues. The ends lost 5 bases at V and 0 bases at J; junction bases unmatched: 6. Germline loops: CDR1 SGHRS, CDR2 YFSETQ.

The J gene is TRBJ2-1, the V gene TRBV10-2; 8 positions agree with TRBD2. This CDR3 is 14 amino acids long. The germline V gene encodes CDR1 WSHSY and CDR2 SAAADI. The V and J ends lost 2 bases and 6 bases, in that order; junction bases with no gene match: 3. Here the CDR3 reads CASSETSGFNEQFF. CDR3 sequence (DNA): TGCGCCAGCAGTGAGACTAGCGGTTTCAATGAGCAGTTCTTC.

V usage is TRBV4-2 and J usage is TRBJ2-5; D is perhaps TRBD2 (5 bases). V was cut by 0 bases and J by 0 bases, with 11 bases left in between. CDR3 length: 16 residues. CDR1 and CDR2 (germline): LGHNA, YNFKEQ. The CDR3 reads CASSQDVRVHQETQYF. The CDR3 DNA is TGTGCCAGCAGCCAAGACGTGAGGGTTCACCAAGAGACCCAGTACTTC.

The table lists this clone with a few counts. The chain carries TRBV15 and TRBJ1-5; 9 nucleotides agree with TRBD1. The germline CDR1 and CDR2 sequences are LNHNV and YYDKDF (reference sequence). The CDR3 covers 20 residues. Unmatched junction bases numbered 16, after V lost 3 bases and J lost 1 base. The CDR3 sequence: CATSRGDRANIDLSNQPQHF. CDR3 sequence (DNA): TGTGCCACCAGCAGGGGGGACAGGGCCAATATTGATCTGAGCAATCAGCCCCAGCATTTT.

The J gene is TRBJ1-4, the V gene TRBV4-3, with 10 positions matching TRBD1. Per germline, CDR1 LGHNA and CDR2 YSLEER. This CDR3 has 15 amino acids. V lost 3 bases to trimming and J lost 8 bases; unmatched junction nucleotides: 6. CDR3: CASSQLTGGREKLFF. In DNA, the CDR3 is TGCGCCAGCAGCCAGTTGACAGGGGGCCGCGAAAAACTGTTTTTT.

CDR3 residues: CASSLSGRTGELFF. The CDR3 region has the DNA TGTGCCAGCAGCTTAAGTGGGCGCACCGGGGAGCTGTTTTTT. The chain is built from TRBV7-3 and TRBJ2-2; no clear D gene. The V end lost 1 base, the J end lost 4 bases, and 7 bases lay between the germline ends. Germline V gene data show CDR1 as SGHTA and CDR2 as FQGTGA. The CDR3 is 14 residues long.

The chain combines TRBV30 with TRBJ1-6; no firm D call. This CDR3 comprises 13 residues. Per the germline V gene, CDR1 is GTSNPN and CDR2 is SVGIG (reference sequence). V was trimmed by 0 bases and J by 6 bases, leaving 6 bases between them. DNA of the CDR3: TGTGCCTGGAGTGTACTGGTTAATTCACCCCTCCACTTT. This sequence encodes CAWSVLVNSPLHF.

This rearrangement joins TRBV29-1 to TRBJ2-2, with 11 nucleotides matching TRBD2. The CDR3 contains 14 residues. Germline values: CDR1 SQVTM, CDR2 ANQGSEA. V gave up 6 bases and J gave up 4 bases; unmatched junction bases: 4. The CDR3 here is CSVTGLAVTGELFF. CDR3 DNA sequence: TGCAGCGTCACGGGACTAGCGGTCACCGGGGAGCTGTTTTTT.

This clone was found once. A read error may produce the germline difference seen at one junction end. V is TRBV30 and J is TRBJ2-7, with 8 bases aligning to TRBD2. Germline V gene data show CDR1 as GTSNPN and CDR2 as SVGIG (reference sequence). This CDR3 comprises 13 residues. CDR3 sequence reads: CAWSPNPGREPSF. The CDR3 DNA follows: TGTGCCTGGAGTCCCAACCCCGGGAGGGAACCTTCCTTC.

In its sample, this clone was seen once. The chain has TRBV7-2 and TRBJ1-2; 8 bases line up with TRBD1. V was pared by 1 base and J by 4 bases, with 8 bases of the junction left unmatched. The germline V gene has CDR1 SGHTA and CDR2 FQGNSA. There are 16 residues in the CDR3. This CDR3 reads CASSLDSLGTGYGYTF. In DNA, the CDR3 is TGTGCCAGCAGCTTAGACTCCCTTGGGACAGGCTATGGCTACACCTTC.

V usage is TRBV7-2 and J usage is TRBJ1-2, with unresolved D. The CDR3 is 13 amino acids. Germline assignment: CDR1 SGHTA and CDR2 FQGNSA. V lost 4 bases, J lost 2 bases, and 8 bases lay in between. The CDR3 reads CASSSNRNYGYTF. The CDR3 DNA is TGTGCCAGCAGCTCAAACAGAAACTATGGCTACACCTTC. Based on the CDR3 plus reference TRBV7-2 and TRBJ1-2, the full variable domain is GAGVSQSPSNKVTEKGKDVELRCDPISGHTALYWYRQSLGQGLEFLIYFQGNSAPDKSGLPSDRFSAERTGGSVSTLTIQRTQQEDSAVYLCASSSNRNYGYTFGSGTRLTVV.

This chain connects TRBV2 to TRBJ2-1, with TRBD2 matching 10 bases. The V segment lost 6 bases and the J segment 8 bases; nucleotides outside the gene matches: 10. CDR1 and CDR2 (germline): SNHLY, FYNNEI. The CDR3 totals 15 residues. The DNA of the CDR3 is TGTGCCAGCAGGGCCACCAGCGGGAGGGCGCATGAGCAGTTCTTC. Translation gives CASRATSGRAHEQFF.